Given below is one T cell receptor beta chain in context. This entry is derived from a study of OX40 agonist ivuxolimab in advanced cancers. Germline V gene lookup returns CDR1 MNHNS and CDR2 SASEGT. The CDR3 is 14 amino acids. Trimming removed 7 bases at V and 5 bases at J, with 14 bases between. The protocol was immunoSEQ multiplex PCR, while the TCRdb copy is restricted to in-frame clones and leaves out a portion. The table has about 46,000 clones, around 90% seen once; the top ten hold 4.9%. The receptor was isolated from an adult with an advanced solid tumor such as melanoma, head and neck, liver or kidney cancer. The rearrangement uses TRBV6-1 and TRBJ1-4, with a possible D match to TRBD1 (6 bases). The source material was CD4+ or CD8+ T cells sorted from blood, sampled in a trial of the OX40 agonist ivuxolimab. CDR3 coding DNA: TGTGCCAGCACCTATGACAGGCTAAATGAAAAACTGTTTTTT. Translating gives CASTYDRLNEKLFF.